This is a list of T cell receptor beta chains from one sample in a study of pediatric ulcerative colitis. Profiling relied on immunoSEQ multiplex PCR, and the TCRdb table lists in-frame clones only, not all of them. Of more than 45,000 clones detected, about 90% appear once; the ten largest clones hold 1.5%. The source material was blood. The receptors were sampled from a boy younger than 18 who was a control in a study of pediatric ulcerative colitis. Both conserved end residues are part of each CDR3. A D gene is named only where the DNA matches it firmly. Clone size is shown for a subset of rows, as once, few, many or a class of expanded clone.

CDR3 DNA: TGTGCCAGTAGTCCGAGTAAACAAGAGACCCAGTACTTC
CDR3 protein: CASSPSKQETQYF
clone size: -
V gene: TRBV19
D gene: -
J gene: TRBJ2-5

CDR3 DNA: TGTGCCAGCAGGGCCGGGACAGGAAACTCCTACGAGCAGTACTTC
CDR3 protein: CASRAGTGNSYEQYF
clone size: -
V gene: TRBV2
D gene: TRBD1
J gene: TRBJ2-7

CDR3 DNA: TGCAGCGTTCGAGAGACTAGCGGGGGCCACAATGAGCAGTTCTTC
CDR3 protein: CSVRETSGGHNEQFF
clone size: -
V gene: TRBV29-1
D gene: TRBD2
J gene: TRBJ2-1

CDR3 DNA: TGTGCCAGCAGCCAAGAGGAACTAGCGGGAGTTTGGGAGCAGTTCTTC
CDR3 protein: CASSQEELAGVWEQFF
clone size: -
V gene: TRBV4-2
D gene: TRBD2
J gene: TRBJ2-1

CDR3 DNA: TGTGCCAGCTCCCCTGTTAGCAGAATCTCCCAAGAGACCCAGTACTTC
CDR3 protein: CASSPVSRISQETQYF
clone size: -
V gene: TRBV18
D gene: -
J gene: TRBJ2-5

CDR3 DNA: TGTGCCAGCAGGTTAACAGGGGGAGACTCAGCAGATACGCAGTATTTT
CDR3 protein: CASRLTGGDSADTQYF
clone size: -
V gene: TRBV7-3
D gene: TRBD1
J gene: TRBJ2-3

CDR3 DNA: TGTGCCTCAACGAGGGGCGGGATTGATGAGCAGTTCTTC
CDR3 protein: CASTRGGIDEQFF
clone size: once
V gene: TRBV9
D gene: -
J gene: TRBJ2-1

CDR3 DNA: TGTGCCAGCAGCGGTATGACGGAACTAGCCAAAAACATTCAGTACTTC
CDR3 protein: CASSGMTELAKNIQYF
clone size: -
V gene: TRBV5-8
D gene: -
J gene: TRBJ2-4

CDR3 DNA: TGTGCCAGCAGATCGCCGGGACAGGGCGCACAGCCCCAGCATTTT
CDR3 protein: CASRSPGQGAQPQHF
clone size: -
V gene: TRBV6-1
D gene: TRBD1
J gene: TRBJ1-5

CDR3 DNA: TGCGCCAGCAGCCCCTACAGGCGTTCCAATCAGCCCCAGCATTTT
CDR3 protein: CASSPYRRSNQPQHF
clone size: -
V gene: TRBV4-3
D gene: -
J gene: TRBJ1-5

CDR3 DNA: TGTGCCAGCAGCTCGGAATCCACGTCCGGGACAGGGGGAGTCATTCAGTACTTC
CDR3 protein: CASSSESTSGTGGVIQYF
clone size: few
V gene: TRBV13
D gene: TRBD1
J gene: TRBJ2-4

CDR3 DNA: TGTGCCAGCGGGCCGGTCTCTGGGGCCAACGTCCTGACTTTC
CDR3 protein: CASGPVSGANVLTF
clone size: -
V gene: TRBV28
D gene: -
J gene: TRBJ2-6

CDR3 DNA: TGCAGCGCTTACACATCTAACTATGGCTACACCTTC
CDR3 protein: CSAYTSNYGYTF
clone size: -
V gene: TRBV29-1
D gene: -
J gene: TRBJ1-2

CDR3 DNA: TGTGCCAGCAACGCAGGTGGGGAGATCGGATCACCCCTCCACTTT
CDR3 protein: CASNAGGEIGSPLHF
clone size: -
V gene: TRBV6-4
D gene: -
J gene: TRBJ1-6

CDR3 DNA: TGTGCCAGCCAACGACTCAAAGGGGGTGAAAAACTGTTTTTT
CDR3 protein: CASQRLKGGEKLFF
clone size: -
V gene: TRBV28
D gene: -
J gene: TRBJ1-4

CDR3 DNA: TGTGCCAGTAGTATAGTCGCCTGGACTACTACAGATACGCAGTATTTT
CDR3 protein: CASSIVAWTTTDTQYF
clone size: -
V gene: TRBV19
D gene: -
J gene: TRBJ2-3

CDR3 DNA: TGCAGCGTTGGTCTTTGGCAGGGGGACGCCGAGCAGTACTTC
CDR3 protein: CSVGLWQGDAEQYF
clone size: -
V gene: TRBV29-1
D gene: TRBD1
J gene: TRBJ2-7

CDR3 DNA: TGCGCCAGCAGCGCCGTGACAGAAGGCTCCTACAATGAGCAGTTCTTC
CDR3 protein: CASSAVTEGSYNEQFF
clone size: -
V gene: TRBV4-3
D gene: -
J gene: TRBJ2-1

CDR3 DNA: TGTGCCAGCAGCGATTACAGGGGGAACGGTTACGAGCAGTACTTC
CDR3 protein: CASSDYRGNGYEQYF
clone size: -
V gene: TRBV2
D gene: TRBD1
J gene: TRBJ2-7

CDR3 DNA: TGCGCCAGCAGCCCTGTACCAACCTCCTACAATGAGCAGTTCTTC
CDR3 protein: CASSPVPTSYNEQFF
clone size: -
V gene: TRBV4-3
D gene: -
J gene: TRBJ2-1

CDR3 DNA: TGTGCCAGCAGCCCATATTTGGGGTTCGGAACCGGGGAGCTGTTTTTT
CDR3 protein: CASSPYLGFGTGELFF
clone size: -
V gene: TRBV11-2
D gene: -
J gene: TRBJ2-2

CDR3 DNA: TGTGCCAGCAGCTATGACAGAGATGAAGCTTTCTTT
CDR3 protein: CASSYDRDEAFF
clone size: few
V gene: TRBV5-4
D gene: -
J gene: TRBJ1-1

CDR3 DNA: TGTGCCAGTAGGCTACGACGGGACAGGGTAGGGGCTACGGCCTTC
CDR3 protein: CASRLRRDRVGATAF
clone size: few
V gene: TRBV19
D gene: TRBD1
J gene: TRBJ1-2

CDR3 DNA: TGTGCTAGTGGTAACGGACGAAATCAGCAGCCCCAGCATTTT
CDR3 protein: CASGNGRNQQPQHF
clone size: -
V gene: TRBV12-5
D gene: -
J gene: TRBJ1-5